The 32 T cell receptor beta chains presented below share a single source sample, sequenced in a study of long-term antiretroviral therapy in people with HIV. The run of the v3.0 immunoSEQ assay was at survey level. Libraries were prepared by immunoSEQ multiplex PCR; TCRdb keeps only in-frame clonotypes and omits some of them. In the table there are about 7,600 clones, roughly 70% of which are singletons. The sample in question was unsorted PBMCs, obtained 0.2 years after starting antiretroviral therapy. These receptors came from a man in his forties with HIV.

The chain uses TRBV6-6 and TRBJ2-2; TRBD2 matches 7 bases. CDR3 length: 15 amino acids. V shed 4 bases, J shed 6 bases, and the junction held 8 bases outside the gene matches. CDR1 and CDR2 from the germline V gene are MNHNY and SVGAGI (reference sequence). The chain's CDR3 is CASSSSPGGAGELFF. CDR3 bases: TGTGCCAGCAGTTCCTCCCCGGGGGGTGCCGGGGAGCTGTTTTTT.

The chain recombines TRBV11-2 with TRBJ2-3; D assignment may be TRBD1 or TRBD2 (5 bases each). CDR1 SGHAT and CDR2 FQNNGV come from the germline V gene. V was pared by 1 base and J by 0 bases, with 11 bases between. The CDR3 sequence is 16 residues long. This chain's CDR3 is CASSLGDGPSTDTQYF. For the CDR3, the DNA is TGTGCCAGCAGCTTAGGGGACGGGCCTAGCACAGATACGCAGTATTTT. The variable domain in full, completed from reference TRBV11-2 and TRBJ2-3, reads EAGVAQSPRYKIIEKRQSVAFWCNPISGHATLYWYQQILGQGPKLLIQFQNNGVVDDSQLPKDRFSAERLKGVDSTLKIQPAKLEDSAVYLCASSLGDGPSTDTQYFGPGTRLTVL.

CDR3 coding DNA: TGCGCCAGCAGCTCCAAATCGGGGACAGGGGACTACGAGCAGTACTTC. This encodes CASSSKSGTGDYEQYF. J is TRBJ2-7 and V is TRBV5-1; 10 bases map to TRBD1. Unmatched junction bases numbered 9, after V lost 3 bases and J lost 3 bases. CDR1 is SGHRS and CDR2 is YFSETQ in the germline V gene. The CDR3 runs to 16 residues.

Points on this clone: Relative to the germline gene, one junction end is altered; a read error may explain this. The sample carries other DNA sequences with the same CDR3. The chain recombines TRBV5-6 with TRBJ1-5, with 8 nucleotides matching TRBD1. From germline, CDR1 is SGHDT and CDR2 YYEEEE. The CDR3 is made up of 14 amino acids. The DNA for the CDR3 is TGCGCCAGCAGCTTGGGACAGGCCAATCAGCCCCAGCATTTT. Amino acid sequence: CASSLGQANQPQHF.

CDR3 amino acids: CASSQGEATEAFF. CDR3 nucleotide sequence: TGTGCCAGCAGTCAAGGGGAGGCCACTGAAGCTTTCTTT. The rearrangement joins TRBV5-6 to TRBJ1-1, with D perhaps matching TRBD1 (5 bases). With 5 bases removed from V and 4 bases from J, the gap between germline ends came to 12 bases. The CDR3 is 13 amino acids. Per the germline V gene, CDR1 is SGHDT and CDR2 is YYEEEE.

This clone occurred once. This chain links TRBV11-2 with TRBJ2-3, with D hard to call. This CDR3 spans 14 amino acids. CDR1 is SGHAT and CDR2 is FQNNGV in the germline V gene. Between the trimmed V and J ends, which lost 3 bases and 2 bases, there was a span of 9 bases. The CDR3 nucleotides read TGTGCCAGCAGCTTGGGTTCTCTCACAGATACGCAGTATTTT. Its translation is CASSLGSLTDTQYF.

The chain combines TRBV14 with TRBJ2-2; D remains unclear. The CDR3 consists of 13 residues. V dropped 4 bases and J dropped 0 bases, with 3 bases sitting between them. Germline-derived CDR1 and CDR2 are SGHDN and FVKESK. In nucleotides, the CDR3 is TGTGCCAGCAGCCTAACGAACACCGGGGAGCTGTTTTTT. Translation: CASSLTNTGELFF.

V is TRBV7-2 and J is TRBJ1-1; no clear D gene. The germline V and J ends were trimmed by 1 base and 5 bases, with 8 bases remaining between them. The CDR3 runs 13 residues. Per the germline V gene, CDR1 is SGHTA and CDR2 is FQGNSA. The CDR3 DNA reads as TGTGCCAGCAGCTTAGAGGGAAGGACTGAAGCTTTCTTT. Translating it yields CASSLEGRTEAFF.

J is TRBJ2-3 and V is TRBV10-3, with D perhaps matching TRBD1 (6 bases). This CDR3 comprises 15 residues. V gave up 3 bases and J gave up 1 base, with 11 bases separating them. CDR1 ENHRY and CDR2 SYGVKD come from the germline V gene. CDR3 sequence reads: CAISEQGIGTDTQYF. DNA for the CDR3: TGTGCCATCAGTGAACAGGGTATTGGCACAGATACGCAGTATTTT.

V gene TRBV5-6 combines with J gene TRBJ2-7, with 11 bases matching TRBD2. Germline lookup yields CDR1 SGHDT and CDR2 YYEEEE. V lost 2 bases, J lost 2 bases, and 6 bases stayed unmatched. CDR3 length equals 16 residues. CDR3 protein: CASSFIAGGLTYEQYF. The CDR3 DNA follows: TGTGCCAGCAGCTTCATAGCGGGGGGGCTAACCTACGAGCAGTACTTC.

The chain employs TRBV2 and TRBJ1-5; no reliable D call. The CDR3 contains 15 residues. In germline, CDR1 is SNHLY, CDR2 FYNNEI. The V end was cut by 1 base, the J end by 7 bases, with 14 bases between. CDR3 sequence (DNA): TGTGCCAGCAGTGAAGACTGGGGAGGTTGGCAGCCCCAGCATTTT. It yields the protein CASSEDWGGWQPQHF.

This clone appeared once. CDR3 region: CASSGGQGFEQYF. DNA of the CDR3: TGTGCCAGCAGTGGCGGACAGGGGTTCGAGCAGTACTTC. This chain joins TRBV6-1 and TRBJ2-7; TRBD1 agrees at 9 bases. With V trimmed by 4 bases and J by 6 bases, 4 bases remained unmatched. The CDR3 loop spans 13 amino acids. Per germline, CDR1 MNHNS and CDR2 SASEGT.

The rearrangement links TRBV30 to TRBJ1-1; 7 nucleotides match TRBD1. Trimming at V came to 4 bases and at J to 4 bases, leaving 6 bases not matched to a gene. This CDR3 has 13 amino acids. The V gene's germline CDR1 is GTSNPN and CDR2 SVGIG (reference sequence). CDR3 region: CAWNLRGSTEAFF. The CDR3 DNA is TGTGCCTGGAATCTCAGGGGGTCCACTGAAGCTTTCTTT.

The V and J genes are TRBV6-5 and TRBJ1-4; D is ambiguous. The CDR3 loop spans 13 amino acids. With 2 bases removed from V and 7 bases from J, the gap between germline ends came to 8 bases. Germline V gene lookup returns CDR1 MNHEY and CDR2 SVGAGI. The CDR3 region has the DNA TGTGCCAGCAGTTACGTGAGAGGTGAAAAACTGTTTTTT. Residues: CASSYVRGEKLFF.

The gene calls are TRBV7-9 and TRBJ1-1, with D perhaps matching TRBD1 (5 bases). CDR1 and CDR2 from the germline V gene are SEHNR and FQNEAQ (reference sequence). This CDR3 region has 13 residues. With 1 base removed from V and 5 bases from J, the gap between germline ends came to 8 bases. CDR3 coding DNA: TGTGCCAGCAGCTTAGACGGGGGGACTGAAGCTTTCTTT. This gives the protein CASSLDGGTEAFF.

This clone was recorded only once. Other nucleotide sequences from this sample produce the same CDR3. V usage is TRBV9 and J usage is TRBJ2-7; 8 bases agree with TRBD1. The ends lost 3 bases at V and 0 bases at J; junction bases unmatched: 5. This CDR3 has 15 residues. The germline V gene has CDR1 SGDLS and CDR2 YYNGEE. Here the CDR3 DNA reads TGTGCCAGCAGCGCCGGACAGGGAAGCTCCTACGAGCAGTACTTC. It specifies CASSAGQGSSYEQYF.

This rearrangement joins TRBV9 to TRBJ2-1; D call uncertain. The germline V and J ends were trimmed by 3 bases and 0 bases, with 13 bases remaining between them. The CDR3 sequence is 16 residues long. Germline CDR1 is SGDLS and CDR2 is YYNGEE. The CDR3 nucleotides are TGTGCCAGCAGCGCCGGGTCACCTAGCTCCTACAATGAGCAGTTCTTC. This gives the protein CASSAGSPSSYNEQFF.

In this sample, this clone turned up a few times. The chain carries TRBV5-1 and TRBJ1-3, with D possibly being TRBD1 (6 bases). V lost 0 bases and J lost 1, with 8 bases in between. The germline V gene encodes CDR1 SGHRS and CDR2 YFSETQ. The CDR3 sequence is 15 residues long. DNA for the CDR3: TGCGCCAGCAGCTTGGCTCAGGGGTCTGGAAACACCATATATTTT. It encodes CASSLAQGSGNTIYF. The variable domain in full, with the rest retrieved from reference TRBV5-1 and TRBJ1-3, is KAGVTQTPRYLIKTRGQQVTLSCSPISGHRSVSWYQQTPGQGLQFLFEYFSETQRNKGNFPGRFSGRQFSNSRSEMNVSTLELGDSALYLCASSLAQGSGNTIYFGEGSWLTVV.

This chain connects TRBV30 to TRBJ1-1, with D possibly TRBD1 on 6 matching bases. The V and J ends lost 2 bases and 1 base respectively, with 17 bases between them. Germline CDR1 is GTSNPN and CDR2 is SVGIG (reference sequence). The CDR3 contains 16 residues. CDR3 amino acids: CAWSRGTSKKNTEAFF. The CDR3 DNA is TGTGCCTGGAGTCGAGGGACATCAAAAAAGAACACTGAAGCTTTCTTT.

Concerning this clone: Mismatch with germline at one junction end may stem from a read error. The V call is TRBV18, the J call TRBJ1-1; D is unresolved. This CDR3 comprises 14 residues. Germline CDR1 KGHSH, CDR2 LQKENI. The CDR3 sequence is CASSLVSGGPEAFF. The CDR3 nucleotides are TGTGCCAGCTCACTCGTCTCCGGTGGCCCTGAGGCTTTCTTT.

This chain uses TRBV13 with TRBJ1-1; D ambiguous. The germline V and J ends were trimmed by 5 bases and 1 base, with 5 bases remaining between them. CDR1 PRHDT and CDR2 FYEKMQ come from the germline V gene (reference sequence). The CDR3 totals 12 residues. This chain's CDR3 is CASSPENTEAFF. In DNA, the CDR3 is TGTGCCAGCAGCCCAGAGAACACTGAAGCTTTCTTT.

The J gene is TRBJ2-4, the V gene TRBV19; a weak D match, TRBD1 (6 bases). Germline CDR1 is LNHDA and CDR2 is SQIVND (reference sequence). V was cut by 3 bases and J by 8 bases, with 14 bases left in between. The CDR3 length is 14 residues. The CDR3 region is CASSIGAAGDIQYF. CDR3 in DNA: TGTGCCAGTAGTATCGGAGCTGCAGGGGACATTCAGTACTTC.

The V and J genes are TRBV2 and TRBJ2-6; a possible D gene is TRBD1 (6 bases). CDR3 length equals 14 residues. V lost 3 bases and J 4 bases, leaving 7 bases between the germline ends. Germline V gene lookup returns CDR1 SNHLY and CDR2 FYNNEI. This CDR3 is CASSDGQGANVLTF. CDR3 nucleotide sequence: TGTGCCAGCAGTGATGGACAGGGGGCCAACGTCCTGACTTTC.

The chain couples TRBV30 to TRBJ1-1, with D tentatively TRBD1 (5 bases). Germline V CDR1 and CDR2: GTSNPN, SVGIG (reference sequence). Trimming removed 2 bases from V and 7 bases from J, with 8 bases in between. CDR3 length: 11 amino acids. DNA of the CDR3: TGTGCCTGGAGTCCGGGGGGTGAAGCTTTCTTT. Encoded protein: CAWSPGGEAFF.

The chain joins TRBV30 to TRBJ2-7; D is ambiguous. Trimming pared 1 base from V and 6 bases from J, leaving 7 bases between. There are 11 residues in the CDR3. The germline CDR1 and CDR2 sequences are GTSNPN and SVGIG (reference sequence). CDR3: CAWSGLGEQYF. As DNA, the CDR3 is TGTGCCTGGAGTGGACTCGGCGAGCAGTACTTC.

V is TRBV5-1 and J is TRBJ2-1; 7 bases agree with TRBD1. Unmatched junction bases numbered 3, after V lost 0 bases and J lost 3 bases. CDR3 length equals 15 residues. Germline loops: CDR1 SGHRS, CDR2 YFSETQ. The DNA of the CDR3 is TGCGCCAGCAGCTTGGCCAGGGACAGCTACAATGAGCAGTTCTTC. It specifies CASSLARDSYNEQFF. The entire variable domain, with the rest obtained from reference TRBV5-1 and TRBJ2-1, is as follows: KAGVTQTPRYLIKTRGQQVTLSCSPISGHRSVSWYQQTPGQGLQFLFEYFSETQRNKGNFPGRFSGRQFSNSRSEMNVSTLELGDSALYLCASSLARDSYNEQFFGPGTRLTVL.

The chain employs TRBV29-1 and TRBJ1-2; D is possibly TRBD1 (5 bases). CDR3 length: 11 residues. Germline V gene data show CDR1 as SQVTM and CDR2 as ANQGSEA. The germline V and J ends were trimmed by 4 bases and 8 bases, with 11 bases remaining between them. The DNA of the CDR3 is TGCAGCGTTGGGGGCGGTCGAGGCTACACCTTC. Protein: CSVGGGRGYTF.

V and J are TRBV7-9 and TRBJ1-1, with 8 nucleotides matching TRBD1. The germline V gene has CDR1 SEHNR and CDR2 FQNEAQ (reference sequence). CDR3 length: 16 residues. Trimming at V came to 11 bases and at J to 4 bases, leaving 18 bases not matched to a gene. The CDR3 coding sequence is TGTGCCGTAACCGGTGGGCCAGGGGGCCACAGCACTGAAGCTTTCTTT. Protein: CAVTGGPGGHSTEAFF.

This sequence joins TRBV5-1 and TRBJ1-2, with D perhaps matching TRBD1 (5 bases). Germline values: CDR1 SGHRS, CDR2 YFSETQ. V was cut by 3 bases and J by 2 bases, with 8 bases left in between. The CDR3 consists of 13 residues. The CDR3 spells CASSSQGNYGYTF. The CDR3 nucleotides are TGCGCCAGCAGCTCGCAGGGAAACTATGGCTACACCTTC.

V gene TRBV27 combines with J gene TRBJ2-1; 7 bases line up with TRBD1. V was clipped by 6 bases and J by 2 bases; unmatched bases: 7. Germline V gene sequence: CDR1 MNHEY, CDR2 SMNVEV (reference sequence). The CDR3 sequence is 15 residues long. The CDR3 protein is CASSSRQGPYNEQFF. The CDR3 DNA sequence: TGTGCCAGCAGCTCCCGACAGGGACCCTACAATGAGCAGTTCTTC.

This chain joins TRBV15 and TRBJ1-5; a weak D match, TRBD1 (5 bases). This CDR3 is 15 amino acids long. CDR1 and CDR2 (germline): LNHNV, YYDKDF (reference sequence). Trimming left V 0 bases short and J 4 bases short, with 10 bases between. CDR3 loop: CATSREREGNQPQHF. The CDR3 nucleotides are TGTGCCACCAGCAGAGAACGTGAGGGGAATCAGCCCCAGCATTTT.

This rearrangement joins TRBV11-1 to TRBJ1-1, with 10 bases matching TRBD1. The germline V gene has CDR1 SGHAT and CDR2 FQDESV (reference sequence). The CDR3 totals 14 residues. V lost 5 bases and J lost 6; bases outside the gene matches: 6. The CDR3 nucleotides are TGTGCCAGCAGCGAGGACAGGGGGGATGCTGAAGCTTTCTTT. This sequence encodes CASSEDRGDAEAFF.